These 7 T cell receptor beta chains came from one sample sequenced in a study of T cells in tuberculosis. Measured with immunoSEQ multiplex PCR; TCRdb has only the in-frame clones, and not every one. Here the sample spans tens of thousands of clones, 80% to 95% being singletons. The sample comprised PBMCs. All receptors come from a donor aged 10 to 29 with latent tuberculosis or without tuberculosis infection.

The V call is TRBV27, the J call TRBJ2-5; the D gene is possibly TRBD1 (6 bases). Trimming stripped 4 bases from V and 5 bases from J, with 11 bases between. The CDR3 extends over 13 amino acids. Germline-derived CDR1 and CDR2 are MNHEY and SMNVEV (reference sequence). The CDR3 sequence: CASSSQGMETQYF. CDR3 in DNA: TGTGCCAGCAGTTCGCAGGGGATGGAGACCCAGTACTTC.

This rearrangement joins TRBV5-4 to TRBJ1-3; no clear D gene. Trimming took off 3 bases at V and 0 bases at J, with 7 bases between the two ends. The length of the CDR3 is 14 residues. CDR1 is SGHNT, CDR2 YYREEE, per germline (reference sequence). CDR3 loop: CASSSARSGNTIYF. CDR3 bases: TGTGCCAGCAGCTCAGCGCGCTCTGGAAACACCATATATTTT.

This clone is a singleton in its sample. The chain employs TRBV19 and TRBJ2-3; the match to TRBD2 covers 8 bases. Germline CDR1 reads LNHDA; CDR2 reads SQIVND (reference sequence). V was pared by 5 bases and J by 3 bases, with 4 bases of the junction left unmatched. CDR3 length: 14 amino acids. CDR3 sequence (DNA): TGTGCCAGTAGTTTCGGCGGGAGGACAGATACGCAGTATTTT. Translated: CASSFGGRTDTQYF.

The chain joins TRBV19 to TRBJ1-3; D is undetermined. The germline V and J ends were trimmed by 4 bases and 0 bases, with 19 bases remaining between them. The CDR3 is made up of 18 amino acids. Germline assignment: CDR1 LNHDA and CDR2 SQIVND (reference sequence). The CDR3 sequence is CASSNLVQPEASGNTIYF. The CDR3 DNA reads TGTGCCAGTAGTAACCTGGTCCAACCCGAAGCCTCTGGAAACACCATATATTTT.

In its sample, this clone was seen once. The chain joins TRBV5-1 to TRBJ2-3, with unresolved D. The V end lost 1 base, the J end lost 2 bases, and 17 bases lay between the germline ends. The CDR3 loop spans 17 amino acids. Germline values: CDR1 SGHRS, CDR2 YFSETQ. The CDR3, as DNA: TGCGCCAGCAGCTTGTATTCGTGGCCTCATCTCACAGATACGCAGTATTTT. Translation: CASSLYSWPHLTDTQYF.

This rearrangement joins TRBV28 to TRBJ2-7, with 11 bases lining up with TRBD1. There are 15 residues in the CDR3. Trimming at V came to 3 bases and at J to 0 bases, leaving 1 base not matched to a gene. CDR1 and CDR2 from the germline V gene are MDHEN and SYDVKM. The CDR3 DNA reads as TGTGCCAGCAGTTTGGACAGGGGGCTCTCCTACGAGCAGTACTTC. As protein: CASSLDRGLSYEQYF. Full variable domain (missing parts from reference TRBV28 and TRBJ2-7): DVKVTQSSRYLVKRTGEKVFLECVQDMDHENMFWYRQDPGLGLRLIYFSYDVKMKEKGDIPEGYSVSREKKERFSLILESASTNQTSMYLCASSLDRGLSYEQYFGPGTRLTVT.

CDR3 nucleotides: TGCGCCAGCAGCCCACCCCGGGGGACCATCAATGAGCAGTTCTTC. Its translation: CASSPPRGTINEQFF. The J gene is TRBJ2-1, the V gene TRBV5-1; D is perhaps TRBD2 (6 bases). The germline V gene encodes CDR1 SGHRS and CDR2 YFSETQ. This CDR3 contains 15 residues. V lost 4 bases to trimming and J lost 6 bases, with 17 bases between them. The variable domain in full, with the rest retrieved from reference TRBV5-1 and TRBJ2-1, is KAGVTQTPRYLIKTRGQQVTLSCSPISGHRSVSWYQQTPGQGLQFLFEYFSETQRNKGNFPGRFSGRQFSNSRSEMNVSTLELGDSALYLCASSPPRGTINEQFFGPGTRLTVL.